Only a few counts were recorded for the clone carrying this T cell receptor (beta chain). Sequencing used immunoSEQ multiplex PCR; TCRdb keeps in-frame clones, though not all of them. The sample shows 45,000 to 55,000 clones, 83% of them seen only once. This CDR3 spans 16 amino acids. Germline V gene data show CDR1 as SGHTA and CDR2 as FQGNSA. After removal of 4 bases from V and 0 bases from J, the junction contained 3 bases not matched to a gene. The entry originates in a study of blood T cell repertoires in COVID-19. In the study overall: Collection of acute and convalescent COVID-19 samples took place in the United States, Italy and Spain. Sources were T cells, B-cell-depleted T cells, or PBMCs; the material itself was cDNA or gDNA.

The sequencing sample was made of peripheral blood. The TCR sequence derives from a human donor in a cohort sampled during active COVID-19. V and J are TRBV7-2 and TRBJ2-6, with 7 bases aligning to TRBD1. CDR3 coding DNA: TGTGCCAGCAGCTCGGGACAGAGCTCTGGGGCCAACGTCCTGACTTTC. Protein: CASSSGQSSGANVLTF. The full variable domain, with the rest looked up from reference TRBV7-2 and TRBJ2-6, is GAGVSQSPSNKVTEKGKDVELRCDPISGHTALYWYRQSLGQGLEFLIYFQGNSAPDKSGLPSDRFSAERTGGSVSTLTIQRTQQEDSAVYLCASSSGQSSGANVLTFGAGSRLTVL.